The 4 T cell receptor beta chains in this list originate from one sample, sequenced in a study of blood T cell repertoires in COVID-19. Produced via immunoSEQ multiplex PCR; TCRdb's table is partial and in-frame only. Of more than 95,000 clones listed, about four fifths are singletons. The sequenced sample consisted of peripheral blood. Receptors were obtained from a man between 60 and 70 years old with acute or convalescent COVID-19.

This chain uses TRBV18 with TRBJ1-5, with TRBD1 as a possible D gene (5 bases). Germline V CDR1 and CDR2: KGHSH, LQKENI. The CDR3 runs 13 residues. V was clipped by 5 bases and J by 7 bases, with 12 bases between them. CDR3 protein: CASSTGGGQPQHF. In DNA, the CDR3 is TGTGCCAGCTCAACGGGCGGGGGGCAGCCCCAGCATTTT.

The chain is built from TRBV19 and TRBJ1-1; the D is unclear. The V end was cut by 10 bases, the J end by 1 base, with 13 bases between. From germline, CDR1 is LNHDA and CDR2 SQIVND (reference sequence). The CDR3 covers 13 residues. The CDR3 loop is CATTRSGNTEAFF. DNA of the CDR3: TGTGCCACTACCCGGAGTGGGAACACTGAAGCTTTCTTT.

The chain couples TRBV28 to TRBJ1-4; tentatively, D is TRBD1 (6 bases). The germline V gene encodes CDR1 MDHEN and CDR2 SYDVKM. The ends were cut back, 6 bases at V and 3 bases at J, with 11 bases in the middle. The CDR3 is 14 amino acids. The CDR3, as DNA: TGTGCCAGCAGGCGACAGGTGGCTAATGAAAAACTGTTTTTT. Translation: CASRRQVANEKLFF.

CDR3 residues: CASSLTSSKLFF. CDR3 sequence (DNA): TGTGCCAGCAGCCTCACTTCGTCGAAACTGTTTTTT. The chain carries TRBV7-9 and TRBJ1-4; no definite D call. CDR3 size: 12 residues. From germline, CDR1 is SEHNR and CDR2 FQNEAQ (reference sequence). V shed 5 bases and J shed 11 bases, with 12 bases lying between them.